The 29 T cell receptor beta chains below all came from one sample that was sequenced in a study of T-cell memory formation after mild COVID-19. Each CDR3 protein is one row after TCRdb ran MiXCR on the 5' RACE reads. The data contain around 320,000 distinct CDR3 sequences, around 27% of them singletons. The specimen sequenced was PBMCs or a T cell subset sorted from them (not recorded which). The source of these receptors is an adult woman who had mild COVID-19 (a few samples of this study predate the infection). Cell type and time point are not known.

This chain uses TRBV9 with TRBJ2-7; 10 positions agree with TRBD1. The CDR3 contains 18 residues. Unmatched junction bases numbered 10, after V lost 1 base and J lost 0 bases. Germline V gene lookup returns CDR1 SGDLS and CDR2 YYNGEE. The CDR3 DNA reads as TGTGCCAGCAGCGTATCCCCTGAGAGACAGGGGGCCTCCTACGAGCAGTACTTC. Protein sequence: CASSVSPERQGASYEQYF.

The chain employs TRBV3-1 and TRBJ1-1, with 7 bases identical to TRBD1. The trim removed 5 bases at V and 12 bases at J, leaving 6 bases unmatched. Germline loops: CDR1 LGHDT, CDR2 YNNKEL (reference sequence). The CDR3 has 11 amino acids. CDR3 sequence: CASSGNRGTFF. DNA for the CDR3: TGTGCCAGCAGCGGCAACAGGGGAACTTTCTTT.

V is TRBV7-2 and J is TRBJ1-2; D is unresolved. V shed 1 base and J shed 4 bases, with 4 bases lying between them. Germline V lookup: CDR1 SGHTA, CDR2 FQGNSA. This CDR3 has 12 residues. The CDR3 loop is CASSLVLYGYTF. The CDR3 DNA sequence: TGTGCCAGCAGCTTAGTTCTCTATGGCTACACCTTC.

This clonotype was observed a few times. The rearrangement uses TRBV3-1 and TRBJ2-5; D unclear. CDR1 and CDR2 (germline): LGHDT, YNNKEL (reference sequence). V was clipped by 1 base and J by 5 bases, with 17 bases between them. The length of the CDR3 is 16 residues. The CDR3 protein is CASSQGPRLVLETQYF. As DNA, the CDR3 is TGTGCCAGCAGCCAAGGACCCCGGCTAGTGTTGGAGACCCAGTACTTC.

V is TRBV10-2 and J is TRBJ2-5; 11 nucleotides agree with TRBD1. The junction had 9 bases not matched to a gene; V was cut back by 5 bases and J by 1 base. CDR1 is WSHSY, CDR2 SAAADI, per germline. CDR3 size: 17 residues. CDR3 in amino acids: CASSHLRDRGSQETQYF. The CDR3 nucleotides read TGCGCCAGCAGTCACCTCCGGGACAGGGGGAGCCAAGAGACCCAGTACTTC.

This clonotype was seen only a few times. The rearrangement uses TRBV12-3 or TRBV12-4 and TRBJ2-5; 7 positions match TRBD1. V trimming: 3 bases; J trimming: 7 bases; junction bases outside the gene matches: 17. The CDR3 length is 17 residues. The CDR3 sequence: CASSLHEGAFKGVTQYF. CDR3 coding DNA: TGTGCCAGCAGTTTGCATGAGGGGGCGTTCAAAGGGGTGACCCAGTACTTC.

The table lists this clonotype with a few counts. The CDR3: CASSQQGAETYEQYF. The CDR3 DNA is TGTGCCAGCAGCCAACAGGGGGCCGAAACCTACGAGCAGTACTTC. This rearrangement joins TRBV12-3 or TRBV12-4 to TRBJ2-7; 9 positions match TRBD1. The CDR3 contains 15 residues. V gave up 6 bases and J gave up 2 bases; unmatched junction bases: 8.

This clonotype came up a few times. V is TRBV9 and J is TRBJ2-5; no definite D call. Germline V gene sequence: CDR1 SGDLS, CDR2 YYNGEE. The CDR3 has 15 residues. V shed 0 bases and J shed 5 bases, with 14 bases lying between them. The CDR3 is CASSVATVADETQYF. As DNA, the CDR3 is TGTGCCAGCAGCGTAGCTACAGTGGCCGATGAGACCCAGTACTTC.

V usage is TRBV7-2 and J usage is TRBJ2-3; 13 nucleotides match TRBD2. V trimming: 5 bases; J trimming: 6 bases; junction bases outside the gene matches: 8. The germline V gene encodes CDR1 SGHTA and CDR2 FQGNSA. The CDR3 sequence is 16 residues long. CDR3 nucleotide sequence: TGTGCCAGCAGCACGCGGACTAGCGGGAGTCCGGATACGCAGTATTTT. Translated: CASSTRTSGSPDTQYF.

This chain links TRBV2 with TRBJ1-6; no clear D. V was shortened by 7 bases and J by 9 bases, with 16 bases between the two germline ends. The CDR3 covers 14 residues. Germline CDR1 is SNHLY and CDR2 is FYNNEI. For the CDR3, the DNA is TGTGCCAGCACTTCGGATTCGTGGAGTTCACCCCTCCACTTT. Translation: CASTSDSWSSPLHF. The whole variable domain, filled in from reference TRBV2 and TRBJ1-6, reads EPEVTQTPSHQVTQMGQEVILRCVPISNHLYFYWYRQILGQKVEFLVSFYNNEISEKSEIFDDQFSVERPDGSNFTLKIRSTKLEDSAMYFCASTSDSWSSPLHFGNGTRLTVT.

The CDR3 spells CSVETPGWSYEQYF. The DNA for the CDR3 is TGCAGCGTTGAAACCCCGGGCTGGTCCTACGAGCAGTACTTC. V usage is TRBV29-1 and J usage is TRBJ2-7, with D hard to call. The V end was cut by 2 bases, the J end by 1 base, with 12 bases between. CDR1 is SQVTM and CDR2 is ANQGSEA in the germline V gene. The CDR3 consists of 14 residues.

Details on this clonotype: A much larger clone differs from this one at a single base, so this may be a read error. V and J are TRBV29-1 and TRBJ2-7; 10 positions match TRBD1. There are 15 residues in the CDR3. In germline, CDR1 is SQVTM, CDR2 ANQGSEA. CDR3 sequence: CIVEDPGQGRHEQYF. CDR3 nucleotides: TGCATCGTTGAAGATCCGGGACAGGGGCGACACGAGCAGTACTTC.

The gene calls are TRBV7-9 and TRBJ2-5; D not resolved. CDR3 size: 15 residues. The V gene's germline CDR1 is SEHNR and CDR2 FQNEAQ (reference sequence). The germline V and J ends were trimmed by 2 bases and 1 base, with 11 bases remaining between them. The CDR3 coding sequence is TGTGCCAGCAGCTTATTTACGACCCGCCAAGAGACCCAGTACTTC. It translates to CASSLFTTRQETQYF. Together with reference TRBV7-9 and TRBJ2-5, the CDR3 gives the full variable domain: DTGVSQNPRHKITKRGQNVTFRCDPISEHNRLYWYRQTLGQGPEFLTYFQNEAQLEKSRLLSDRFSAERPKGSFSTLEIQRTEQGDSAMYLCASSLFTTRQETQYFGPGTRLLVL.

The chain is built from TRBV24-1 and TRBJ2-3; 10 positions agree with TRBD2. The CDR3 consists of 16 residues. Germline CDR1 KGHDR, CDR2 SFDVKD. V was pared by 5 bases and J by 6 bases, with 10 bases of the junction left unmatched. The CDR3 DNA is TGTGCCACCAGTGGTGGACTAGCGGAGATACCCGATACGCAGTATTTT. This translates into CATSGGLAEIPDTQYF.

This clonotype was seen a few times. The rearrangement uses TRBV29-1 and TRBJ2-7; 8 bases align to TRBD2. This CDR3 comprises 15 residues. V shed 6 bases and J 0 bases; nucleotides not matched to a gene: 10. The V gene's germline CDR1 is SQVTM and CDR2 ANQGSEA. In nucleotides, the CDR3 is TGCAGCGTCCTCGAGGTAGCGGGGTACTCCTACGAGCAGTACTTC. This translates into CSVLEVAGYSYEQYF.

This clonotype was found many times. The chain is built from TRBV5-1 and TRBJ1-1, with 7 bases lining up with TRBD1. CDR1 and CDR2 (germline): SGHRS, YFSETQ. The CDR3 runs to 13 residues. The V and J ends lost 7 bases and 5 bases, in that order; junction bases with no gene match: 8. As DNA, the CDR3 is TGCGCCAGCGCCGTACAGGGGAATACTGAAGCTTTCTTT. Amino acid sequence: CASAVQGNTEAFF.

V and J are TRBV5-1 and TRBJ2-1, with D possibly being TRBD2 (7 bases). The V gene lost 4 bases and the J gene lost 0 bases, with 11 bases spanning the gap. CDR1 is SGHRS and CDR2 is YFSETQ in the germline V gene. This CDR3 contains 15 residues. CDR3 DNA: TGCGCCAGCAGCGTACGGGGGGCCTCCTACAATGAGCAGTTCTTC. This sequence encodes CASSVRGASYNEQFF.

This clonotype was seen repeatedly, ten times or more. J is TRBJ2-1 and V is TRBV10-2; no definite D call. The V gene's germline CDR1 is WSHSY and CDR2 SAAADI. Trimming cost V 7 bases and J 0 bases, with 10 bases left between them. The CDR3 consists of 14 residues. The CDR3, as DNA: TGCGCCAGCACGTCCGATAGCTCCTACAATGAGCAGTTCTTC. Protein product: CASTSDSSYNEQFF.

This clonotype was seen just once. The chain is built from TRBV7-2 and TRBJ1-2, with a possible D match to TRBD1 (5 bases). This CDR3 has 15 residues. Trimming cost V 6 bases and J 2 bases, with 16 bases left between them. The germline V gene encodes CDR1 SGHTA and CDR2 FQGNSA. CDR3 bases: TGTGCCAGCAGTCTCGACAGTACCACAAACTATGGCTACACCTTC. Amino acids: CASSLDSTTNYGYTF.

V usage is TRBV12-3 or TRBV12-4 and J usage is TRBJ1-5; D is unresolved. V was shortened by 5 bases and J by 3 bases, with 14 bases between the two germline ends. The length of the CDR3 is 15 residues. The CDR3: CASSVSLSNNQPQHF. The CDR3 DNA sequence: TGTGCCAGCAGTGTCTCTTTATCCAACAATCAGCCCCAGCATTTT.

The gene calls are TRBV12-3 or TRBV12-4 and TRBJ2-1; TRBD2 aligns across 16 bases. Unmatched junction bases numbered 13, after V lost 4 bases and J lost 4 bases. CDR3 length: 20 amino acids. The CDR3 nucleotides read TGTGCCAGCAGTTATTCGCCGGGACTAGCGGGAGGGATGCTTTACAATGAGCAGTTCTTC. Amino acid sequence: CASSYSPGLAGGMLYNEQFF.

This rearrangement joins TRBV12-3 or TRBV12-4 to TRBJ2-1; TRBD1 is a possible D gene (5 bases). The V end was cut by 1 base, the J end by 0 bases, with 16 bases between. This CDR3 is 18 amino acids long. Here the CDR3 reads CASSLELTTEFSYNEQFF. The CDR3, as DNA: TGTGCCAGCAGTTTAGAACTGACGACAGAGTTCTCCTACAATGAGCAGTTCTTC.

The V and J genes are TRBV5-1 and TRBJ2-5; D is unresolved. Germline CDR1 and CDR2: SGHRS and YFSETQ. CDR3 size: 14 residues. Trimming left V 4 bases short and J 2 bases short, with 12 bases between. CDR3 residues: CASSLSDLQETQYF. In DNA, the CDR3 is TGCGCCAGCAGCCTATCGGACCTTCAAGAGACCCAGTACTTC.

This clonotype has just one count. V usage is TRBV7-3 and J usage is TRBJ1-2; a weak D match, TRBD1 (6 bases). Looked up from germline, CDR1 is SGHTA and CDR2 is FQGTGA. V lost 5 bases, J lost 6 bases, and 13 bases lay in between. The CDR3 is 13 residues long. This CDR3 reads CASSLGAADGYTF. CDR3 DNA: TGTGCCAGCAGCCTGGGGGCGGCGGATGGCTACACCTTC. The whole variable domain, filled in from reference TRBV7-3 and TRBJ1-2, reads GAGVSQTPSNKVTEKGKYVELRCDPISGHTALYWYRQSLGQGPEFLIYFQGTGAADDSGLPNDRFFAVRPEGSVSTLKIQRTERGDSAVYLCASSLGAADGYTFGSGTRLTVV.

The sample holds a few counts of this clonotype. V is TRBV28 and J is TRBJ1-2; 8 bases fit TRBD1. Germline trimming cut 6 bases from V and 0 bases from J; bases unmatched to any gene: 6. Germline CDR1 is MDHEN and CDR2 is SYDVKM. This CDR3 is built from 15 residues. CDR3 DNA sequence: TGTGCCAGCAGCAGGGACAGGCCGACTAACTATGGCTACACCTTC. Translation gives CASSRDRPTNYGYTF.

This clonotype was detected once. V gene TRBV28 combines with J gene TRBJ1-3, with D possibly being TRBD1 (5 bases). Per germline, CDR1 MDHEN and CDR2 SYDVKM. Trimming removed 6 bases at V and 0 bases at J, with 18 bases between. The CDR3 extends over 17 amino acids. The CDR3 DNA follows: TGTGCCAGCAGCCCCGCCCGGGGACGTCGCTCTGGAAACACCATATATTTT. As protein: CASSPARGRRSGNTIYF.

This clonotype was seen more than once but under ten times. This sequence joins TRBV15 and TRBJ2-3; 8 bases match TRBD2. The germline V gene has CDR1 LNHNV and CDR2 YYDKDF (reference sequence). V gave up 0 bases and J gave up 8 bases; unmatched junction bases: 7. The CDR3 covers 15 residues. CDR3 residues: CATSRERTSLATQYF. CDR3 nucleotide sequence: TGTGCCACCAGCAGAGAAAGGACTAGCTTGGCTACGCAGTATTTT.

The chain carries TRBV6-2 or TRBV6-3 and TRBJ2-2; no firm D call. The CDR3 is made up of 14 amino acids. Trimming left V 5 bases short and J 3 bases short, with 10 bases between. CDR1 MNHEY and CDR2 SVGEGT come from the germline V gene. This CDR3 reads CASSVPWDTGELFF. CDR3 in DNA: TGTGCCAGCAGTGTACCCTGGGACACCGGGGAGCTGTTTTTT.

This chain joins TRBV6-6 and TRBJ2-1; TRBD2 agrees at 8 bases. The V segment lost 8 bases and the J segment 0 bases; nucleotides outside the gene matches: 6. CDR1 and CDR2 from the germline V gene are MNHNY and SVGAGI (reference sequence). This CDR3 comprises 15 residues. CDR3 loop: CASSGAGGSYNEQFF. Written as DNA, the CDR3 is TGTGCCAGCTCTGGGGCGGGGGGCTCCTACAATGAGCAGTTCTTC.